The clone carrying this T cell receptor beta chain was seen a handful of times. Antigen: not known. This specimen comes from a study of Graves' ophthalmopathy and Graves' hyperthyroidism. Overall study findings and caveats: Separation of ophthalmopathy from stable hyperthyroidism was achieved by a 13-signature model, at about 91% sensitivity and 81.08% specificity.

TCR beta CDR3 regions were amplified from RNA transcripts. RT-PCR in the first round used HTBI primers; a second-round multiplex PCR followed. TCRdb independently ran MiXCR on the multiplex PCR reads; one entry per CDR3 protein. The sample lists about 740,000 distinct CDR3 sequences, 35% to 50% occurring once. Trimming took 6 bases from V and 6 from J; bases not matched to a gene: 2. CDR3 length: 15 amino acids. CDR1 is SNHLY and CDR2 is FYNNEI in the germline V gene. The clonotype comes from an adult man with Graves' ophthalmopathy. The chain employs TRBV2 and TRBJ2-2; 15 positions agree with TRBD2. Sequencing was carried out using peripheral blood. The CDR3, as DNA: TGTGCCAGCAGAGGACTAGCGGGAGGGCCCGGGGAGCTGTTTTTT. The encoded protein is CASRGLAGGPGELFF.